These 22 T cell receptor beta chains share one sample of origin, sequenced in a study of T cell repertoires in cytomegalovirus infection. TCRdb used MiXCR to reprocess the reads, holding one entry per CDR3 protein. The sample has 630,000 or so distinct CDR3 sequences, approximately 24% seen once. The sequencing input was CD8+ T cells from PBMCs. These receptor sequences come from a human donor in good health (CMV status not recorded). Some clones in this sample may be carry-over from other donors' samples.

The gene calls are TRBV2 and TRBJ2-1; D unclear. The V end lost 2 bases, the J end lost 3 bases, and 8 bases lay between the germline ends. CDR3 length: 14 amino acids. In germline, CDR1 is SNHLY, CDR2 FYNNEI. This CDR3 reads CASSELSLYNEQFF. The CDR3, as DNA: TGTGCCAGCAGTGAATTGTCACTCTACAATGAGCAGTTCTTC.

V is TRBV10-3 and J is TRBJ2-2; 7 bases line up with TRBD1. CDR1 ENHRY and CDR2 SYGVKD come from the germline V gene. The J segment lost 2 bases and the V segment lost 4 bases, leaving 7 bases of the junction unmatched. This CDR3 spans 16 amino acids. Here the CDR3 DNA reads TGTGCCATCAGTGGACTCCGACAGGGAAACACCGGGGAGCTGTTTTTT. It specifies CAISGLRQGNTGELFF.

V gene TRBV10-3 combines with J gene TRBJ1-1; D ambiguous. The CDR3 is 14 amino acids. V lost 7 bases to trimming and J lost 3 bases, with 15 bases between them. Germline CDR1 reads ENHRY; CDR2 reads SYGVKD. In nucleotides, the CDR3 is TGTGCCATCACCACCGCGGGGTCGGACACTGAAGCTTTCTTT. This codes for CAITTAGSDTEAFF.

This CDR3 is CAQRGSTGELFF. The CDR3 nucleotides read TGTGCCCAGAGGGGTTCCACCGGGGAGCTGTTTTTT. J is TRBJ2-2 and V is TRBV7-8; D may be TRBD1 or TRBD2 (5 bases each). The germline V gene encodes CDR1 SGHVS and CDR2 FQNEAQ. V was trimmed by 11 bases and J by 4 bases, leaving 11 bases between them. There are 12 residues in the CDR3.

The V gene is TRBV6-2 or TRBV6-3, the J gene TRBJ1-5; no definite D call. This CDR3 contains 13 residues. V was trimmed by 0 bases and J by 7 bases, leaving 7 bases between them. In germline, CDR1 is MNHEY, CDR2 SVGEGT. The CDR3 sequence: CASSYSSKQPQHF. The CDR3 DNA is TGTGCCAGCAGTTACTCGTCCAAACAGCCCCAGCATTTT.

The chain is built from TRBV11-3 and TRBJ2-3; 10 bases fit TRBD2. The CDR3 length is 15 residues. The V gene's germline CDR1 is SGHNT and CDR2 YENEEA. The V and J ends lost 2 bases and 5 bases, in that order; junction bases with no gene match: 4. CDR3 sequence: CASSLTSGVKDTQYF. CDR3 bases: TGTGCCAGCAGCTTAACTAGCGGGGTTAAAGATACGCAGTATTTT.

In its sample, this clonotype was seen many times. This chain connects TRBV9 to TRBJ1-1, with D perhaps TRBD1 (6 bases). Germline V gene sequence: CDR1 SGDLS, CDR2 YYNGEE. V shed 0 bases and J shed 5 bases, with 17 bases lying between them. The CDR3 spans 16 residues. The CDR3, as DNA: TGTGCCAGCAGCGTAGAAACAGGGCGTTTTGCGACTGAAGCTTTCTTT. Translating it yields CASSVETGRFATEAFF.

The sample holds many counts of this clonotype. This chain links TRBV4-1 with TRBJ2-2, with D maybe TRBD1 (5 bases). V was shortened by 4 bases and J by 7 bases, with 22 bases between the two germline ends. The CDR3 has 17 amino acids. CDR1 and CDR2 (germline): MGHRA, YSYEKL. CDR3 loop: CASSPTGSGAVNGELFF. The CDR3 DNA reads TGCGCCAGCAGCCCAACCGGCAGTGGGGCAGTAAACGGGGAGCTGTTTTTT.

In regard to this clonotype: At one end the junction does not follow the germline gene, possibly because of a read error. For the CDR3, the DNA is TGTGCCAGCAGTGACTCGATAGGGAATGAGCAGTTGTTC. The encoded protein is CASSDSIGNEQLF. The rearrangement links TRBV6-4 to TRBJ2-1, with no clear D. CDR3 size: 13 residues. Germline V CDR1 and CDR2: MRHNA, SNTAGT.

The sample holds a few counts of this clonotype. The genes are TRBV23-1 and TRBJ1-4, with a tentative D call TRBD1 (6 bases). TRBV23-1 is identified as an open reading frame with a role that is uncertain. The CDR3 sequence is 17 residues long. V was pared by 0 bases and J by 0 bases, with 11 bases between. CDR3 coding DNA: TGCGCCAGCAGTCAATCGAAACCAGGGGCAACTAATGAAAAACTGTTTTTT. This encodes CASSQSKPGATNEKLFF.

This clonotype was found a few times. The V call is TRBV5-6, the J call TRBJ2-4; TRBD1 is a possible D gene (6 bases). CDR3 length: 14 residues. Trimming stripped 1 base from V and 6 bases from J, with 11 bases between. CDR1 is SGHDT and CDR2 is YYEEEE in the germline V gene. The chain's CDR3 is CASSLTQGRNIQYF. In DNA, the CDR3 is TGTGCCAGCAGCTTGACACAGGGCAGAAACATTCAGTACTTC. The variable domain in full, completed from reference TRBV5-6 and TRBJ2-4, reads DAGVTQSPTHLIKTRGQQVTLRCSPKSGHDTVSWYQQALGQGPQFIFQYYEEEERQRGNFPDRFSGHQFPNYSSELNVNALLLGDSALYLCASSLTQGRNIQYFGAGTRLSVL.

For the CDR3, the DNA is TGTGCCAGCAACCATGAGCAGTTCTTC. Its protein product is CASNHEQFF. The J gene is TRBJ2-1, the V gene TRBV2; no clear D. V gave up 7 bases and J gave up 8 bases, with 3 bases separating them. This CDR3 comprises 9 residues. CDR1 and CDR2 (germline): SNHLY, FYNNEI. The full variable domain, completed using reference TRBV2 and TRBJ2-1, is EPEVTQTPSHQVTQMGQEVILRCVPISNHLYFYWYRQILGQKVEFLVSFYNNEISEKSEIFDDQFSVERPDGSNFTLKIRSTKLEDSAMYFCASNHEQFFGPGTRLTVL.

V and J are TRBV18 and TRBJ2-1; no clear D gene. The germline V and J ends were trimmed by 3 bases and 4 bases, with 16 bases remaining between them. This CDR3 spans 16 amino acids. CDR1 is KGHSH, CDR2 LQKENI, per germline. CDR3: CASSPHPPPLYNEQFF. CDR3 in DNA: TGTGCCAGCTCACCCCATCCCCCCCCGCTTTACAATGAGCAGTTCTTC. Complete variable domain (other parts from reference TRBV18 and TRBJ2-1): NAGVMQNPRHLVRRRGQEARLRCSPMKGHSHVYWYRQLPEEGLKFMVYLQKENIIDESGMPKERFSAEFPKEGPSILRIQQVVRGDSAAYFCASSPHPPPLYNEQFFGPGTRLTVL.

At least ten counts were recorded for this clonotype. The chain recombines TRBV7-2 with TRBJ2-1; D call uncertain. CDR1 is SGHTA, CDR2 FQGNSA, per germline. V lost 1 base to trimming and J lost 2 bases, with 9 bases between them. The CDR3 spans 15 residues. The CDR3 DNA reads TGTGCCAGCAGCTTAGGGCTAGGACCCTACAATGAGCAGTTCTTC. Residues: CASSLGLGPYNEQFF.

This clonotype was detected only a few times. The V gene is TRBV23-1, the J gene TRBJ2-7; 8 positions match TRBD1. TRBV23-1 is classed as an ORF, of uncertain function. J gave up 0 bases and V 3 bases, and 4 bases lay outside the gene matches. The CDR3 is 15 amino acids. CDR3 DNA sequence: TGCGCCAGCAGTCACGGACAGGGCTACTCCTACGAGCAGTACGTC. Its protein product is CASSHGQGYSYEQYV.

The chain is built from TRBV28 and TRBJ1-2; 10 bases agree with TRBD1. There are 15 residues in the CDR3. V gave up 5 bases and J gave up 4 bases; unmatched junction bases: 7. The germline gives CDR1 MDHEN, CDR2 SYDVKM. In DNA form, the CDR3 reads TGTGCCAGCAGTATCTACCGGGACAGGGGCTATGGCTACACCTTC. It encodes CASSIYRDRGYGYTF.

This clonotype has at least ten counts. The chain recombines TRBV14 with TRBJ2-1; 8 positions match TRBD1. This CDR3 contains 17 residues. Trimming at V came to 1 base and at J to 6 bases, leaving 11 bases not matched to a gene. CDR1 SGHDN and CDR2 FVKESK come from the germline V gene. The CDR3 coding sequence is TGTGCCAGCAGCCAAGGTGAACAGGGGGTACCGCGCAATGAGCAGTTCTTC. It translates to CASSQGEQGVPRNEQFF.

The chain carries TRBV7-9 and TRBJ2-7; the match to TRBD1 covers 11 bases. The V gene end was trimmed by 5 bases and the J gene end by 7 bases; junction bases not matched to a gene: 7. The CDR3 loop spans 14 amino acids. Germline CDR1 SEHNR, CDR2 FQNEAQ (reference sequence). In DNA form, the CDR3 reads TGTGCCAGCAGCCCCTGGACAGGGGGCTATGAGCAGTACTTC. Translating gives CASSPWTGGYEQYF.

This chain links TRBV20-1 with TRBJ2-1; perhaps TRBD2 as D (7 bases). CDR3 size: 15 residues. Germline V gives CDR1 DFQATT, CDR2 SNEGSKA (reference sequence). Trimming took 8 bases from V and 5 from J, leaving 22 bases between them. CDR3 protein: CSFKRRGGGNNEQFF. CDR3 nucleotide sequence: TGCAGTTTTAAAAGGAGGGGGGGGGGCAACAATGAGCAGTTCTTC.

This clonotype came up a few times. The rearrangement uses TRBV14 and TRBJ1-1, with TRBD1 identical over 7 bases. The germline V gene encodes CDR1 SGHDN and CDR2 FVKESK. With 1 base clipped from V and 5 bases from J, the junction kept 4 bases outside the gene matches. The CDR3 length is 14 residues. The CDR3 DNA reads as TGTGCCAGCAGCCAAGCCAGGGGGTGGACTGAAGCTTTCTTT. This codes for CASSQARGWTEAFF.

This clonotype has only a few counts. This chain uses TRBV7-9 with TRBJ2-1; no reliable D call. Trimming pared 6 bases from V and 15 bases from J, leaving 6 bases between. Germline V gives CDR1 SEHNR, CDR2 FQNEAQ (reference sequence). There are 8 residues in the CDR3. CDR3 sequence: CASSDGFF. CDR3 in DNA: TGTGCCAGCAGTGACGGGTTCTTC. The full variable domain, rest sourced from reference TRBV7-9 and TRBJ2-1, is DTGVSQNPRHKITKRGQNVTFRCDPISEHNRLYWYRQTLGQGPEFLTYFQNEAQLEKSRLLSDRFSAERPKGSFSTLEIQRTEQGDSAMYLCASSDGFFGPGTRLTVL.

This clonotype occurred a few times. This chain's CDR3 is CASRGGRGYQETQYF. CDR3 nucleotide sequence: TGTGCCAGCAGGGGAGGAAGGGGCTACCAAGAGACCCAGTACTTC. The chain joins TRBV7-2 to TRBJ2-5; D is perhaps TRBD2 (6 bases). The germline V gene has CDR1 SGHTA and CDR2 FQGNSA. Trimming removed 6 bases from V and 0 bases from J, with 14 bases in between. CDR3 length: 15 residues.